This paragraph covers one T cell receptor (beta chain) sequence. The clone's antigen remains unknown. One base away there is no much larger clone; base qualities are not given. The sample's time point label is to be understood as: cycle 2 day 1 (C2D1) of nivolumab. Every trial patient had relapsed after autologous stem cell transplantation, and cohorts A, B and C differed in prior brentuximab vedotin exposure. The trial cohort included fewer than 65 patients with relapsed/refractory classical Hodgkin lymphoma, and each patient had a best overall response of complete response, partial response or progressive disease. Trial patients were treated with single-agent nivolumab in the multi-cohort phase II CheckMate 205 trial. Best overall response was determined by an independent review committee according to the 2007 International Working Group response criteria. Trial PBMCs were obtained immediately prior to nivolumab initiation (C1D1) and on therapy at cycle 2 day 1 and cycle 4 day 1. Peripheral blood was collected in 8 mL Vacutainer Cell Preparation Tubes, from which PBMCs were isolated by centrifugation and then cryopreserved.

The Qiagen DNeasy kit was used to extract genomic DNA from unsorted PBMCs and from the negatively selected CD4+ and CD8+ fractions. TCR beta CDR3 regions were subjected to amplification by immunoSEQ multiplex PCR with primers that anneal to V and J segments. A synthetic immune receptor repertoire was used to minimize amplification bias, and remaining bias was computationally removed after sequencing. Per the authors' processing: Custom Python scripts were used to quantify repertoire diversity as the Shannon entropy index. Unsorted, CD4+ and CD8+ repertoires were examined separately, except in combined analyses, for which CD4+ and CD8+ sequences were merged in silico. A clone counted as expanded when the clone's frequency after treatment rose at least 2-fold relative to C1D1, and clones undetected at baseline were given a pseudocount of 0.5. Singleton clones were defined as clones with 0 or 1 copy at C1D1, and non-singleton clones were defined as clones with 2 or more copies. Clones expanded in unsorted samples were annotated as CD4+, CD8+ or unknown by matching protein sequences in sorted samples from the same patient. Wilcoxon tests on paired samples were used to test diversity changes from C1D1 to C4D1. TCRdb retrieved this table from immuneACCESS and kept in-frame rearrangements only. Not all clones are present; in checked studies, unresolved V genes account for under half, and no reason is known for the remainder. D and trimming come from the DNA, and the V and J calls and clone size come from that table. The sample records 100,000 to 120,000 clones, roughly nine tenths of which are singletons. About 20% of the sample goes to the ten largest clones.

The data were obtained in a study of PD-1 blockade in classical Hodgkin lymphoma (dated by TCRdb to 2020 to 2021). The study in broad terms: Nivolumab dosing was 3 mg/kg intravenously every 2 weeks, continuing until either disease progression or unacceptable toxicity. To define a peripheral blood immune signature of response to PD-1 blockade in classical Hodgkin lymphoma, the study combined TCR beta sequencing with CyTOF. General conclusions and limits of the study: Patients starting nivolumab less than 1 year after ASCT had lower diversity and were excluded from later analyses to avoid confounding by immune reconstitution. Among trial patients, those achieving complete response had baseline diversity similar to that of newly diagnosed patients, while diversity was significantly lower in partial responders and progressors. By C4D1, a significant rise was seen in CD4+ TCR diversity but not in CD8+ TCR diversity (p=0.0027 vs p=0.16), and the rise was most apparent among complete responders (p=0.02). The study covered only a single clinical trial cohort, and the causes of the repertoire differences, possibly disease activity or prior therapy, were still not defined. Baseline TCR diversity was reported to be lower in newly diagnosed patients than in healthy donors and to be lower still in relapsed/refractory patients.

This receptor was identified in a human donor with classical Hodgkin lymphoma. The sequencing used peripheral blood mononuclear cells (PBMCs), collected before the second cycle of nivolumab.

The base sequence is TGTGCCAGCACCCCAAGCCGTCAGCACCCCTACGAGCAGTACTTC. Its translation is CASTPSRQHPYEQYF. The receptor chain draws on TRBV6-1 and TRBJ2-7, with no confident D gene call. The CDR3 measures 15 amino acids from cysteine to phenylalanine. Solely the CDR3 DNA is kept, with 45 bases framed from the first base. The germline V gene gives CDR1 as MNHNS and CDR2 as SASEGT. V and J are truncated by 7 bases and 2 bases respectively, leaving an intervening sequence of 18 bases.